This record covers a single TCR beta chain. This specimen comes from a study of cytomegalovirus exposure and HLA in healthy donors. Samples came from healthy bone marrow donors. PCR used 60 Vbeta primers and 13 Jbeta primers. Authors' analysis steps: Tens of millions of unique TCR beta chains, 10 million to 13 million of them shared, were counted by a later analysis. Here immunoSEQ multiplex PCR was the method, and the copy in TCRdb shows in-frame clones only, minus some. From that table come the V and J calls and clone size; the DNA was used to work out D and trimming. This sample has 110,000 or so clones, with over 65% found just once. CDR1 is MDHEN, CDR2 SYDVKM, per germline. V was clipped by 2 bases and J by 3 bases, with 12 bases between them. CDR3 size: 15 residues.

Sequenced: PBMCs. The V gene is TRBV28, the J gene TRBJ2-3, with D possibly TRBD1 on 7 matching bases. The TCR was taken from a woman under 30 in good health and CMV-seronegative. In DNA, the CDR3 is TGTGCCAGCAGTTTAAGGAGGGGGCTGACAGATACGCAGTATTTT. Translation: CASSLRRGLTDTQYF.